What follows are 11 T cell receptor beta chains derived from one specimen sequenced in a study of blood T cell repertoires in COVID-19 (dated by TCRdb to the early 2020s). Receptor libraries were prepared by the immunoSEQ multiplex PCR assay. This is the immuneACCESS table as TCRdb keeps it, with only in-frame sequences that have V and J called. A part of the clones is gone; compared with another copy, unresolved V genes explain less than half, and the rest is unexplained. Across this sample there are a few hundred thousand clones, with 88% seen only once. The leading ten clones occupy 3% of the sample. Sequencing was done on a sample of PBMCs or T cells enriched from blood (not recorded which). These receptors all stem from a woman aged 45-60 years who had recovered from COVID-19.

With regard to this clone: An end of the junction differs from the germline gene, which may be a read error. The rearrangement joins TRBV28 to TRBJ1-3, with 8 bases aligning to TRBD1. The CDR3 has 13 residues. Germline V gene lookup returns CDR1 MDHEN and CDR2 SYDVKM. The CDR3 region is CASTGGFGNAIYF. CDR3 sequence (DNA): TGTGCCAGCACAGGGGGCTTTGGAAACGCCATATATTTT.

The chain is built from TRBV10-2 and TRBJ1-1, with unresolved D. V was shortened by 10 bases and J by 0 bases, with 12 bases between the two germline ends. The CDR3 has 13 residues. Germline V gives CDR1 WSHSY, CDR2 SAAADI. CDR3 protein: CATLEGLNTEAFF. The CDR3 nucleotides read TGCGCCACCCTTGAGGGTTTGAACACTGAAGCTTTCTTT.

The chain combines TRBV30 with TRBJ1-2, with 9 bases matching TRBD1. Germline CDR1 and CDR2: GTSNPN and SVGIG (reference sequence). The CDR3 is 15 residues long. J lost 2 bases, V lost 3 bases, and 7 bases had no gene match. CDR3 region: CAWRQNTGGNYGYTF. The CDR3 DNA reads TGTGCCTGGAGGCAAAACACAGGGGGCAACTATGGCTACACCTTC.

This clone was observed a handful of times. The chain links TRBV4-2 to TRBJ2-1; TRBD2 agrees at 10 bases. V gave up 0 bases and J gave up 9 bases; unmatched junction bases: 8. Germline V lookup: CDR1 LGHNA, CDR2 YNFKEQ. This CDR3 is built from 16 residues. The CDR3 reads CASSQDPSGSFVEQFF. In DNA form, the CDR3 reads TGTGCCAGCAGCCAAGACCCTAGCGGGAGTTTCGTTGAGCAGTTCTTC.

This clone appeared once. V is TRBV7-9 and J is TRBJ1-4; 9 bases line up with TRBD1. The CDR3 has 15 amino acids. CDR1 is SEHNR, CDR2 FQNEAQ, per germline (reference sequence). J lost 7 bases, V lost 4 bases, and 7 bases had no gene match. CDR3 sequence: CASSSTGTGFEKLFF. DNA of the CDR3: TGTGCCAGCAGCTCAACCGGGACAGGGTTTGAAAAACTGTTTTTT.

The chain is built from TRBV7-9 and TRBJ1-1, with no clear D. Germline CDR1 reads SEHNR; CDR2 reads FQNEAQ (reference sequence). The CDR3 has 13 amino acids. V gave up 3 bases and J gave up 2 bases, with 7 bases separating them. This chain's CDR3 is CASSFILNTEAFF. The CDR3 DNA reads as TGTGCCAGCAGCTTTATACTTAACACTGAAGCTTTCTTT.

This chain connects TRBV28 to TRBJ2-1; 13 nucleotides match TRBD2. The V segment lost 5 bases and the J segment 6 bases; nucleotides outside the gene matches: 4. This CDR3 spans 15 amino acids. Germline CDR1 MDHEN, CDR2 SYDVKM. DNA of the CDR3: TGTGCCAGCAGTATGCGGACTAGCGGGAGCAATGAGCAGTTCTTC. It yields the protein CASSMRTSGSNEQFF.

The table lists this clone with a count of one. The chain is built from TRBV18 and TRBJ1-1; D is perhaps TRBD1 (6 bases). V was clipped by 6 bases and J by 2 bases, with 16 bases between them. Germline loops: CDR1 KGHSH, CDR2 LQKENI. This CDR3 is built from 15 residues. The CDR3 loop reads CASSRLDRTNTEAFF. In nucleotides, the CDR3 is TGTGCCAGCTCGCGGCTTGACAGGACCAACACTGAAGCTTTCTTT.

This clone was found once. This chain uses TRBV7-2 with TRBJ2-1; 11 bases map to TRBD2. The CDR3 runs to 17 residues. The germline V gene encodes CDR1 SGHTA and CDR2 FQGNSA. V lost 4 bases, J lost 7 bases, and 12 bases stayed unmatched. This chain's CDR3 is CASSSQILAGGLNEQFF. DNA for the CDR3: TGTGCCAGCAGCTCGCAAATCCTAGCGGGAGGTCTAAATGAGCAGTTCTTC.

The chain recombines TRBV28 with TRBJ1-1, with D unresolved. From germline, CDR1 is MDHEN and CDR2 SYDVKM. Trimming pared 7 bases from V and 6 bases from J, leaving 9 bases between. This CDR3 is 11 amino acids long. The DNA for the CDR3 is TGTGCCAGCATCGGTTTCCCTGAAGCTTTCTTT. This translates into CASIGFPEAFF.

Regarding this clone: The same CDR3 is also encoded by other DNA sequences in this sample. CDR3: CASSLGTANYGYTF. CDR3 nucleotides: TGTGCCAGCAGCTTAGGTACGGCTAACTATGGCTACACCTTC. V usage is TRBV7-2 and J usage is TRBJ1-2; D gene uncertain. CDR1 is SGHTA and CDR2 is FQGNSA in the germline V gene. Trimming removed 1 base at V and 0 bases at J, with 6 bases between. There are 14 residues in the CDR3.